One sample yielded the 2 T cell receptor beta chains listed below, sequenced in a study of cytomegalovirus exposure and HLA in healthy donors. Use of 60 Vbeta and 13 Jbeta primers characterized the PCR. The repertoire was sequenced with immunoSEQ multiplex PCR; TCRdb's copy has only in-frame clones and lacks some. The sample lists 140,000 or so clones, around 10% seen once, with approximately 2% in the top ten. The sequenced sample was PBMCs. These receptors were taken from a male donor in good health and CMV-seronegative.

CDR3 amino acids: CASSLDIENTEAFF. The CDR3 nucleotides read TGTGCCAGCAGTTTAGACATAGAGAACACTGAAGCTTTCTTT. V usage is TRBV27 and J usage is TRBJ1-1; no reliable D call. Trimming took off 2 bases at V and 1 base at J, with 8 bases between the two ends. CDR3 length: 14 amino acids. CDR1 is MNHEY, CDR2 SMNVEV, per germline (reference sequence).

J is TRBJ2-7 and V is TRBV5-4, with 9 nucleotides matching TRBD1. V lost 2 bases to trimming and J lost 12 bases; unmatched junction nucleotides: 3. The CDR3 consists of 11 residues. Germline-derived CDR1 and CDR2 are SGHNT and YYREEE (reference sequence). The chain's CDR3 is CASSFGQGLYF. The CDR3 region has the DNA TGTGCCAGCAGCTTTGGACAGGGGCTGTACTTC.